The sequence of this T cell receptor (beta chain) was determined in a study of blood T cell repertoires in COVID-19. Measured with immunoSEQ multiplex PCR; TCRdb has only the in-frame clones, and not every one. Of 75,000 to 100,000 clones detected, 85% to 90% appear once; the ten largest clones hold 15% to 19%. This CDR3 comprises 14 residues. Germline V gives CDR1 MRHNA, CDR2 SNTAGT. Trimming shortened V by 10 bases and J by 1 base, and 14 bases separated the two germline ends. The chain recombines TRBV6-4 with TRBJ1-3; D remains ambiguous. The origin of this receptor is a human donor in a cohort sampled during active COVID-19. Sequenced input: peripheral blood. The CDR3 bases are TGTGCCACCATAGTGAGGGTTTCTGGAAACACCATATATTTT. Amino acid sequence: CATIVRVSGNTIYF.